Each of the 17 T cell receptor beta chains below was sequenced from the same sample in a study of T-cell reconstitution after alpha-beta-depleted transplantation in children (TCRdb year 2016). Libraries came from PCR. The instrument given in TCRdb is Illumina HiSeq 2500. Molecular barcoding was employed in the preparation of TCR libraries, with unique molecular identifiers being used to normalize TCRbeta repertoire quantification. TCRdb handled the public reads itself, with Q25 trimming in fastp and clone calling in MiXCR, and kept productive beta chains. Rows are unified per CDR3 protein, each entry keeping the most common DNA and genes. Across this sample there are about 200,000 distinct CDR3 sequences, with roughly 8.3% seen only once. Roughly 35% of the sample comes from the top ten. In light of the paper, this sample's treatment or condition label describes: allogeneic hematopoietic cell transplantation with graft depleted of TCRalphabeta T cells and CD19 B cells.

This sample comprised PBMCs, mostly from graft donor cells, obtained 360 days after TCRalphabeta/CD19-depleted stem cell transplant. These receptors all stem from a male patient aged 2-15 years who had a stem cell transplant for acute myeloid leukemia, so the T cells may come from the graft donor.

J is TRBJ2-2 and V is TRBV7-6, with D unclear. The germline V and J ends were trimmed by 1 base and 5 bases, with 5 bases remaining between them. Germline V lookup: CDR1 SGHVS, CDR2 FNYEAQ. The CDR3 contains 13 residues. CDR3 coding DNA: TGTGCCAGCAGCTTAGTCTTTACCGGGGAGCTGTTTTTT. It codes for CASSLVFTGELFF.

Only a few counts were recorded for this clonotype. The chain combines TRBV18 with TRBJ2-3; D ambiguous. Per the germline V gene, CDR1 is KGHSH and CDR2 is LQKENI. CDR3 length: 14 amino acids. V was clipped by 3 bases and J by 1 base, with 8 bases between them. CDR3 DNA: TGTGCCAGCTCACCTACTGCGGGCACAGATACGCAGTATTTT. This gives the protein CASSPTAGTDTQYF.

This rearrangement joins TRBV18 to TRBJ2-7; D unresolved. Germline values: CDR1 KGHSH, CDR2 LQKENI. The CDR3 consists of 14 residues. V was cut by 5 bases and J by 2 bases, with 13 bases left in between. This CDR3 is CASSSTTSTYEQYV. Written as DNA, the CDR3 is TGTGCCAGCTCATCCACAACATCTACCTACGAGCAGTACGTC.

The rearrangement uses TRBV10-3 and TRBJ2-5; maybe TRBD1 (6 bases). The CDR3 length is 14 residues. V lost 4 bases to trimming and J lost 0 bases, with 9 bases between them. Germline V CDR1 and CDR2: ENHRY, SYGVKD. CDR3 region: CAISAYRDQETQYF. The CDR3 DNA reads as TGTGCCATCAGTGCCTACAGGGACCAAGAGACCCAGTACTTC.

In its sample, this clonotype was seen many times. The V call is TRBV20-1, the J call TRBJ1-1; D unresolved. V dropped 0 bases and J dropped 4 bases, with 12 bases sitting between them. The germline V gene encodes CDR1 DFQATT and CDR2 SNEGSKA (reference sequence). The CDR3 sequence is 14 residues long. In nucleotides, the CDR3 is TGCAGTGCTAGAGATTGGGGTAGGAGCACTGAAGCTTTCTTT. Protein product: CSARDWGRSTEAFF.

DNA of the CDR3: TGCGCCAGCAGCTTATACGGGACTAGCGGTCTTGTTCTACAAGAGACCCAGTACTTC. Protein sequence: CASSLYGTSGLVLQETQYF. The rearrangement joins TRBV5-1 to TRBJ2-5, with 11 bases aligning to TRBD2. V dropped 2 bases and J dropped 2; count of bases not matched to a gene: 14. Per the germline V gene, CDR1 is SGHRS and CDR2 is YFSETQ. The CDR3 consists of 19 residues.

This clonotype was seen more than once but under ten times. V and J are TRBV20-1 and TRBJ2-1; 9 bases line up with TRBD2. The CDR3 sequence is 14 residues long. CDR1 DFQATT and CDR2 SNEGSKA come from the germline V gene (reference sequence). The CDR3 region has the DNA TGCAGCCTGACCGGCGGGGGGGCCTTTGATGAGCAGTTCTTC. This sequence encodes CSLTGGGAFDEQFF.

The table lists this clonotype with many counts. This chain links TRBV7-9 with TRBJ2-7, with 8 bases aligning to TRBD2. Germline V gene data show CDR1 as SEHNR and CDR2 as FQNEAQ (reference sequence). V dropped 1 base and J dropped 1; count of bases not matched to a gene: 3. This CDR3 region has 15 residues. The chain's CDR3 is CASSLVRGGSYEQYV. The DNA of the CDR3 is TGTGCCAGCAGCTTAGTCCGGGGGGGTTCCTACGAGCAGTACGTC.

V and J are TRBV11-1 and TRBJ2-6; a possible D gene is TRBD1 (6 bases). The CDR3 has 18 amino acids. The germline V gene has CDR1 SGHAT and CDR2 FQDESV (reference sequence). With 0 bases removed from V and 0 bases from J, the gap between germline ends came to 12 bases. The CDR3 region is CASSLAGGRFSGANVLTF. CDR3 nucleotide sequence: TGTGCCAGCAGCTTAGCAGGGGGACGTTTCTCTGGGGCCAACGTCCTGACTTTC.

This clonotype was picked up many times. The genes are TRBV12-3 or TRBV12-4 and TRBJ1-1; weak D call: TRBD1 (5 bases). Trimming stripped 3 bases from V and 1 base from J, with 9 bases between. The CDR3 is 14 amino acids. The CDR3 DNA is TGTGCCAGCAGTTTGAATAGGGGGAACACTGAAGCTTTCTTT. The encoded protein is CASSLNRGNTEAFF.

This chain connects TRBV24-1 to TRBJ2-7, with D possibly being TRBD2 (6 bases). Germline loops: CDR1 KGHDR, CDR2 SFDVKD. There are 14 residues in the CDR3. Trimming stripped 12 bases from V and 2 bases from J, with 19 bases between. The CDR3 DNA reads as TGTGCCCTCCGCGGCCGGGACTTTACCTACGAGCAGTACTTC. This translates into CALRGRDFTYEQYF.

This clonotype was seen many times. The V and J genes are TRBV4-2 and TRBJ2-7; D unresolved. CDR3 size: 14 residues. Per germline, CDR1 LGHNA and CDR2 YNFKEQ. Trimming took off 0 bases at V and 6 bases at J, with 12 bases between the two ends. In DNA form, the CDR3 reads TGTGCCAGCAGCCAAGATGGACGGGTTAGCGAGCAGTACTTC. Amino acids: CASSQDGRVSEQYF.

This clonotype has just a few counts. The chain combines TRBV12-3 or TRBV12-4 with TRBJ2-1, with D perhaps matching TRBD1 (5 bases). This CDR3 has 14 residues. The V and J ends lost 5 bases and 6 bases respectively, with 14 bases between them. The CDR3 DNA reads TGTGCCAGCAGTCTCGACAGTTTGGCCAATGAGCAGTTCTTC. Translating gives CASSLDSLANEQFF.

This clonotype was recorded many times. The chain has TRBV20-1 and TRBJ2-7; D is perhaps TRBD1 (5 bases). This CDR3 is 13 amino acids long. Germline CDR1 is DFQATT and CDR2 is SNEGSKA (reference sequence). The CDR3 is CSVSNRNSYEQYV. CDR3 nucleotide sequence: TGCAGCGTGAGTAACAGGAACTCCTACGAGCAGTACGTC.

This clonotype was recorded a few times. The chain joins TRBV20-1 to TRBJ2-7, with D unclear. From germline, CDR1 is DFQATT and CDR2 SNEGSKA (reference sequence). The CDR3 totals 12 residues. The germline V and J ends were trimmed by 3 bases and 2 bases, with 8 bases remaining between them. The DNA for the CDR3 is TGCAGTGCTAGGCCTGACCCCTACGAGCAGTACTTC. This gives the protein CSARPDPYEQYF.

This clonotype was found a few times. V usage is TRBV3-1 and J usage is TRBJ1-5; no clear D. Germline CDR1 reads LGHDT; CDR2 reads YNNKEL (reference sequence). Trimming took 4 bases from V and 7 from J, leaving 14 bases between them. This CDR3 region has 14 residues. The DNA for the CDR3 is TGTGCCAGCAGCCTTAACAATGGGAACCAGCCCCAGCATTTT. This translates into CASSLNNGNQPQHF. Complete variable domain (other parts from reference TRBV3-1 and TRBJ1-5): DTAVSQTPKYLVTQMGNDKSIKCEQNLGHDTMYWYKQDSKKFLKIMFSYNNKELIINETVPNRFSPKSPDKAHLNLHINSLELGDSAVYFCASSLNNGNQPQHFGDGTRLSIL.

The CDR3 bases are TGTGCCAGCAGCTTAAATTACAGGGCTAACACCGGGGAGCTGTTTTTT. Protein sequence: CASSLNYRANTGELFF. The chain combines TRBV7-6 with TRBJ2-2; the D gene is possibly TRBD1 (6 bases). Deletions cut 2 bases from V and 2 bases from J, with 12 bases between. The CDR3 has 16 amino acids. Germline CDR1 SGHVS, CDR2 FNYEAQ.